This TCR beta chain was profiled in a study of siplizumab effects on memory and regulatory T cells. Study results and limitations: A mean of around 65% of mappable alloreactive CD4+ clones were Treg-derived with siplizumab, compared with about 30% in controls.

This CDR3 region has 14 residues. Germline CDR1 is SEHNR and CDR2 is FQNEAQ (reference sequence). Trimming removed 3 bases from V and 4 bases from J, with 12 bases in between. Worth noting for this clone: The antigen is not known.

Assay: immunoSEQ multiplex PCR; the TCRdb copy retains only in-frame clones and omits some. This sample yields over 50,000 clones, of which approximately 87% are seen a single time; more than 3.5% belongs to the top ten. Sequencing used memory CD4+ T cells sorted from blood. The receptor was isolated from a human donor in good health. V gene TRBV7-9 combines with J gene TRBJ1-1, with D maybe TRBD1 (5 bases). The CDR3, as DNA: TGTGCCAGCAGCTTTCCTCGGGGCCTCACTGAAGCTTTCTTT. Translating gives CASSFPRGLTEAFF.